The 21 T cell receptor beta chains listed next were all sequenced from one sample in a study of shared clonotypes between healthy human individuals. Only in-frame clones appear in the TCRdb table, and some are missing; sequencing was by immunoSEQ multiplex PCR. This table holds millions of clones, 85% to 95% found once. The sequencing input was naive CD4+ T cells sorted from blood. Subset described: CD45RA+ positively selected. All receptors come from a man aged 18 to 30 in good health.

This chain links TRBV28 with TRBJ1-6; possible D gene TRBD1, 6 bases. V gave up 9 bases and J gave up 18 bases, with 27 bases separating them. CDR1 MDHEN and CDR2 SYDVKM come from the germline V gene. The CDR3 is 14 residues long. In DNA form, the CDR3 reads TGTGCCAGTAATAATATCGGGACATCGGGCGAGGACCACTTT. As protein: CASNNIGTSGEDHF.

This clone has a handful of counts. The chain couples TRBV27 to TRBJ2-7, with 10 bases lining up with TRBD1. V was clipped by 0 bases and J by 2 bases; unmatched bases: 1. This CDR3 comprises 15 residues. Germline V CDR1 and CDR2: MNHEY, SMNVEV (reference sequence). The CDR3 coding sequence is TGTGCCAGCAGTTTATCGGGACAGGGGACCTACGAGCAGTACTTC. Amino acids: CASSLSGQGTYEQYF.

The V gene is TRBV5-1, the J gene TRBJ2-7; TRBD2 aligns across 8 bases. Germline V lookup: CDR1 SGHRS, CDR2 YFSETQ. CDR3 length: 15 amino acids. V trimming: 2 bases; J trimming: 6 bases; junction bases outside the gene matches: 10. CDR3 residues: CASSFWTGRAREQYF. The CDR3 coding sequence is TGCGCCAGCAGCTTTTGGACCGGGAGGGCCCGCGAGCAGTACTTC.

The gene calls are TRBV2 and TRBJ2-3; no reliable D call. The CDR3 runs 14 residues. V lost 8 bases to trimming and J lost 5 bases, with 17 bases between them. CDR1 SNHLY and CDR2 FYNNEI come from the germline V gene. CDR3 in amino acids: CASGGGQWGDTQYF. For the CDR3, the DNA is TGTGCCAGCGGTGGTGGCCAATGGGGAGATACGCAGTATTTT. Full variable domain (outside the CDR3, taken from reference TRBV2 and TRBJ2-3): EPEVTQTPSHQVTQMGQEVILRCVPISNHLYFYWYRQILGQKVEFLVSFYNNEISEKSEIFDDQFSVERPDGSNFTLKIRSTKLEDSAMYFCASGGGQWGDTQYFGPGTRLTVL.

The chain couples TRBV5-6 to TRBJ2-1; TRBD2 agrees at 7 bases. V was pared by 1 base and J by 7 bases, with 8 bases of the junction left unmatched. Germline CDR1 SGHDT, CDR2 YYEEEE. CDR3 length equals 15 residues. The chain's CDR3 is CASSLKSGGRNEQFF. The CDR3 coding sequence is TGTGCCAGCAGCTTGAAGTCCGGGGGGAGGAATGAGCAGTTCTTC.

The chain combines TRBV10-1 with TRBJ2-5, with 9 nucleotides matching TRBD2. CDR1 is WNHNN, CDR2 SYGVQD, per germline (reference sequence). J was trimmed by 4 bases and V by 6 bases; bases with no gene match: 12. This CDR3 is built from 16 residues. The CDR3 coding sequence is TGCGCCAGCAGCCACGGACTAGCGTCGGGTCGAGAGACCCAGTACTTC. Protein sequence: CASSHGLASGRETQYF.

A remark on this clone: The same CDR3 is also encoded by other DNA sequences in this sample. This chain links TRBV18 with TRBJ2-5, with D possibly TRBD1 on 6 matching bases. The length of the CDR3 is 15 residues. Germline-derived CDR1 and CDR2 are KGHSH and LQKENI. The ends were cut back, 3 bases at V and 1 base at J, with 12 bases in the middle. The CDR3 sequence is CASSPRTGLQETQYF. For the CDR3, the DNA is TGTGCCAGCTCACCGCGAACAGGGCTCCAAGAGACCCAGTACTTC. The full variable domain, with the rest looked up from reference TRBV18 and TRBJ2-5, is NAGVMQNPRHLVRRRGQEARLRCSPMKGHSHVYWYRQLPEEGLKFMVYLQKENIIDESGMPKERFSAEFPKEGPSILRIQQVVRGDSAAYFCASSPRTGLQETQYFGPGTRLLVL.

The chain has TRBV10-2 and TRBJ1-5; 7 bases line up with TRBD1. Germline assignment: CDR1 WSHSY and CDR2 SAAADI. J was trimmed by 6 bases and V by 3 bases; bases with no gene match: 5. The CDR3 extends over 14 amino acids. CDR3: CASSEKGARQPQHF. The DNA for the CDR3 is TGCGCCAGCAGTGAAAAGGGGGCACGTCAGCCCCAGCATTTT.

This clone was found once. The chain couples TRBV29-1 to TRBJ1-2; maybe TRBD1 (5 bases). Germline CDR1 is SQVTM and CDR2 is ANQGSEA. The CDR3 extends over 16 amino acids. V dropped 3 bases and J dropped 7 bases, with 24 bases sitting between them. The CDR3 coding sequence is TGCAGCGTTGATAATCTGGTATCGGGGGAGTGGGGTGGCTACACCTTC. Protein product: CSVDNLVSGEWGGYTF.

The genes are TRBV5-1 and TRBJ1-2, with a possible D match to TRBD1 (5 bases). V was shortened by 3 bases and J by 8 bases, with 11 bases between the two germline ends. The CDR3 contains 12 residues. Germline V CDR1 and CDR2: SGHRS, YFSETQ. DNA of the CDR3: TGCGCCAGCAGCTACGGGACTCCAGGCTACACCTTC. This encodes CASSYGTPGYTF.

The chain recombines TRBV5-4 with TRBJ2-7; no firm D call. Trimming removed 0 bases at V and 5 bases at J, with 9 bases between. The CDR3 runs to 13 residues. The germline V gene encodes CDR1 SGHNT and CDR2 YYREEE (reference sequence). The CDR3 DNA is TGTGCCAGCAGCTTGGGGCAGAGAAACGAGCAGTACTTC. It yields the protein CASSLGQRNEQYF.

The rearrangement links TRBV10-3 to TRBJ1-1; D not certain. Per the germline V gene, CDR1 is ENHRY and CDR2 is SYGVKD. There are 13 residues in the CDR3. With 10 bases removed from V and 1 base from J, the gap between germline ends came to 13 bases. CDR3 DNA: TGTGCCACACAACCTAGGGAGAACACTGAAGCTTTCTTT. It encodes CATQPRENTEAFF.

In its sample, this clone was seen once. The gene calls are TRBV30 and TRBJ1-6, with TRBD1 matching 9 bases. Trimming cost V 4 bases and J 0 bases; bases outside gene matches: 10. Germline-derived CDR1 and CDR2 are GTSNPN and SVGIG (reference sequence). The CDR3 has 18 residues. The CDR3: CAWNRRTGASSYNSPLHF. DNA for the CDR3: TGTGCCTGGAACCGACGGACAGGGGCTTCCTCCTATAATTCACCCCTCCACTTT.

The rearrangement links TRBV5-4 to TRBJ2-1; 11 bases agree with TRBD2. Trimming took 4 bases from V and 4 from J; bases not matched to a gene: 7. This CDR3 region has 16 residues. Germline loops: CDR1 SGHNT, CDR2 YYREEE (reference sequence). The DNA of the CDR3 is TGTGCCAGCAGCCCAACCGGGACTAGCGGATACAATGAGCAGTTCTTC. This sequence encodes CASSPTGTSGYNEQFF. Full variable domain (remainder filled in from reference TRBV5-4 and TRBJ2-1): ETGVTQSPTHLIKTRGQQVTLRCSSQSGHNTVSWYQQALGQGPQFIFQYYREEENGRGNFPPRFSGLQFPNYSSELNVNALELDDSALYLCASSPTGTSGYNEQFFGPGTRLTVL.

About this clone: Other DNA variants within this sample encode the same CDR3. The rearrangement links TRBV30 to TRBJ2-7; TRBD2 aligns across 14 bases. V trimming: 5 bases; J trimming: 2 bases; junction bases outside the gene matches: 11. The CDR3 has 17 residues. Per germline, CDR1 GTSNPN and CDR2 SVGIG (reference sequence). CDR3 region: CAWGGLAGDQSAYEQYF. The CDR3 bases are TGTGCCTGGGGGGGACTAGCGGGAGACCAGTCGGCCTACGAGCAGTACTTC.

V and J are TRBV28 and TRBJ2-5; 11 positions match TRBD1. The CDR3 covers 15 residues. Germline values: CDR1 MDHEN, CDR2 SYDVKM. Trimming cost V 6 bases and J 0 bases; bases outside gene matches: 3. The CDR3 nucleotides read TGTGCCAGCAGCCGGGACAGGGGGTACCAAGAGACCCAGTACTTC. This encodes CASSRDRGYQETQYF.

The V gene is TRBV5-1, the J gene TRBJ1-1; D is perhaps TRBD1 (6 bases). From germline, CDR1 is SGHRS and CDR2 YFSETQ. V was trimmed by 4 bases and J by 4 bases, leaving 11 bases between them. The CDR3 has 13 residues. The CDR3 nucleotides read TGCGCCAGCAGCGGAACAGGGAGCACTGAAGCTTTCTTT. It codes for CASSGTGSTEAFF.

The CDR3 reads CASRPWGGNQPQHF. The DNA of the CDR3 is TGTGCCAGCAGACCCTGGGGGGGCAATCAGCCCCAGCATTTT. This chain uses TRBV6-5 with TRBJ1-5; D possibly corresponds to TRBD1 (5 bases). V was trimmed by 6 bases and J by 2 bases, leaving 11 bases between them. Germline V gives CDR1 MNHEY, CDR2 SVGAGI. CDR3 length: 14 amino acids.

The rearrangement uses TRBV6-5 and TRBJ1-2, with D perhaps TRBD1 (5 bases). The CDR3 is 15 residues long. Trimming pared 6 bases from V and 3 bases from J, leaving 17 bases between. Germline V CDR1 and CDR2: MNHEY, SVGAGI. For the CDR3, the DNA is TGTGCCAGCAGCCAAGGGCGGGGCCCAGACTATGGCTACACCTTC. This codes for CASSQGRGPDYGYTF.

Comments on this clone: Other DNA sequences in this sample translate to the same CDR3. This sequence joins TRBV29-1 and TRBJ2-3, with 7 bases aligning to TRBD2. CDR1 is SQVTM and CDR2 is ANQGSEA in the germline V gene. The CDR3 covers 13 residues. The V gene end was trimmed by 2 bases and the J gene end by 3 bases; junction bases not matched to a gene: 2. The CDR3 sequence is CSVERGSTDTQYF. Here the CDR3 DNA reads TGCAGCGTTGAACGCGGGAGTACAGATACGCAGTATTTT.

In the case of this clone: Other DNA sequences of this sample code for an identical CDR3. The V and J genes are TRBV7-8 and TRBJ1-1; weak D call: TRBD1 (5 bases). CDR3 length: 14 amino acids. Between the trimmed V and J ends, which lost 3 bases and 3 bases, there was a span of 11 bases. Germline lookup yields CDR1 SGHVS and CDR2 FQNEAQ. CDR3 in amino acids: CASSLGWGYTEAFF. The CDR3 DNA follows: TGTGCCAGCAGCTTGGGGTGGGGCTACACTGAAGCTTTCTTT.